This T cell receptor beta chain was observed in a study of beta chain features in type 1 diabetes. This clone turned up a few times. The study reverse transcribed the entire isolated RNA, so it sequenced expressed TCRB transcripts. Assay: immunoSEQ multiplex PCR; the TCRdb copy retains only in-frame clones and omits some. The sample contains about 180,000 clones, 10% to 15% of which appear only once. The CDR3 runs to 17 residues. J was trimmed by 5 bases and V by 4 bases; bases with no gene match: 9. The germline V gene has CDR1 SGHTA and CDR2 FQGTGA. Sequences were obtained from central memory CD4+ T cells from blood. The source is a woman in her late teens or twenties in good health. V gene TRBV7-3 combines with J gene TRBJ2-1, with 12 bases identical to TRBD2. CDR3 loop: CASSSRTSGIKDNEQFF. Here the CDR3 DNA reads TGTGCCAGCAGCTCTCGGACTAGCGGGATAAAGGACAATGAGCAGTTCTTC. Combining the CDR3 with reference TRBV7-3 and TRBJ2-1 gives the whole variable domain GAGVSQTPSNKVTEKGKYVELRCDPISGHTALYWYRQSLGQGPEFLIYFQGTGAADDSGLPNDRFFAVRPEGSVSTLKIQRTERGDSAVYLCASSSRTSGIKDNEQFFGPGTRLTVL.